The present T cell receptor (beta chain) was sequenced within a study of blood T cell repertoires in COVID-19 (dated by TCRdb to the early 2020s). Regarding the complete study: The collaborator samples originated in the United States, Italy and Spain and spanned the acute and convalescent phases of COVID-19. Samples came from the ongoing ImmuneRACE study (first 160 participants) plus 1,254 subjects from 6 global collaborators. The material from the prospective study consisted of cDNA or gDNA derived from T cells, B-cell-depleted T cells, or PBMCs. Deeply sampled blood TCRbeta repertoires from subjects exposed to, actively infected with, or recovered from COVID-19 were included in the dataset. The repertoires were released in a freely available public database meant as a resource for research on the immune response to SARS-CoV-2. Where available, HLA class I and class II types were obtained from metadata supplied by the sample provider rather than from assay-based typing. The sample metadata nearly always contained a de-identified subject ID, COVID-19 status, age in years and sex.

Reading the germline V gene (reference sequence) gives CDR1 SGHKS and CDR2 YYEKEE. For this chain, trimming is 0 bases at the V end and 7 bases at the J end, and the number of junction bases without a gene match is 15. From the cysteine through the phenylalanine, the CDR3 covers 19 amino acids. Just CDR3 DNA is preserved here, 57 bases in frame from base 1. Broad study findings and their caveats: The quantity of clinical and demographic metadata differed by source and by participant and was supplied without curation.

Concerning this clone: No cognate antigen has been identified for it. Base-call qualities are not available, and no considerably larger clone is one nucleotide away.

TCRbeta CDR3 regions were amplified from genomic DNA using the immunoSEQ Assay, a bias-controlled multiplex PCR. As for the original processing: The number of nucleated cells in each sample was estimated from the amplification of reference gene primers within the assay. To quantify the absolute abundance of each unique TCRbeta CDR3 rearrangement, sequence reads were collapsed and filtered. For each sample, productive Simpson clonality was calculated by taking the square root of Simpson's diversity index across productive rearrangements. The source is immuneACCESS, and TCRdb retained only in-frame sequences with V and J called. Part of the clones is not carried over; for the studies checked, unresolved V genes explain less than half of this, and the remainder is unexplained. V, J and clone size reflect that table, while D and trimming were determined from the DNA. For this sample there are 200,000 to 300,000 clones; almost 90% appear just once. The ten largest clones represent roughly 1.4% of the sample.

Each collaborating institution followed its own protocols to collect whole blood in K2EDTA tubes. For TCRbeta analysis, collaborators shipped samples as frozen whole blood, isolated PBMCs, or DNA extracted from either of those sample types. This receptor was identified in an elderly man with acute or convalescent COVID-19. Sequencing was done on a sample of peripheral blood. The rearrangement joined TRBV5-5 to TRBJ1-4; 10 nucleotides in the junction match TRBD1. The nucleotide sequence reads TGTGCCAGCAGCTTGGCCCCCGGGACAGGGGAAACGTTAGCTGAAAAACTGTTTTTT. The translation is CASSLAPGTGETLAEKLFF.